The present T cell receptor (beta chain) was sequenced within a study of read filtering for tumor transcriptome and immune sequencing. Study-wide findings and caveats: Sorted CD138-negative bone marrow cells were not purified T cells. Roughly four fifths of IR-seq clonotypes had one read, totaling 3% to 4.5% of reads; RNA-seq: approximately 75% and 45%. Correlation between methods rose after single-read clonotypes were removed.

This clonotype has ten or more counts. Its antigen remains unidentified. The library was built from 400 ng RNA with molecular barcoded adaptors for alpha/delta and beta/gamma chains. TCRdb fed the reads into MiXCR, producing one record per CDR3 protein. The data contain more than 70,000 distinct CDR3 sequences, roughly 21% of them singletons. From germline, CDR1 is SQVTM and CDR2 ANQGSEA. The CDR3 runs 12 residues. V was cut by 7 bases and J by 5 bases, with 14 bases left in between. Sequencing was carried out using a population of CD138-negative cells sorted from bone marrow. The receptor was isolated from a donor at least 40 years old with multiple myeloma. This chain joins TRBV29-1 and TRBJ2-5; D may be TRBD1 or TRBD2 (6 bases each). The CDR3 is CSAGGRAETQYF. The CDR3 coding sequence is TGCAGCGCCGGGGGCAGGGCTGAGACCCAGTACTTC.